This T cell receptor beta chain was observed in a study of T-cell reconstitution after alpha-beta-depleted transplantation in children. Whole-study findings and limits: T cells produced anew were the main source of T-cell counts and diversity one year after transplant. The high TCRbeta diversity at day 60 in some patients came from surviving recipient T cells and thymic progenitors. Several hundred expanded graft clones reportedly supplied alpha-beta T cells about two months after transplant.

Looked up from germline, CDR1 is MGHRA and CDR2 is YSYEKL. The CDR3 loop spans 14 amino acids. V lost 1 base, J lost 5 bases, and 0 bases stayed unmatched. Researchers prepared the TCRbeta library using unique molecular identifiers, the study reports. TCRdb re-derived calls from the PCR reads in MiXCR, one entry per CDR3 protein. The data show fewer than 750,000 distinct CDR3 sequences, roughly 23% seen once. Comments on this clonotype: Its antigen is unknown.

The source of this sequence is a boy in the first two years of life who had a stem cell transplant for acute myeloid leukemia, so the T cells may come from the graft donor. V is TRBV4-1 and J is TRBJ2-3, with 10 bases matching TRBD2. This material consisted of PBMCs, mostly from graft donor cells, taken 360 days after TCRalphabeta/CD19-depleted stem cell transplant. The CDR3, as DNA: TGCGCCAGCAGCCAAGCTAGCGGGGGAGATACGCAGTATTTT. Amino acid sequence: CASSQASGGDTQYF.